This record concerns one T cell receptor beta chain sequence. Its specificity is unknown. These data originate in a study of beta chain features in type 1 diabetes. Whole-study context: No patient-donor differences in age, gender, total cells or subset yield. Overall study results and limits: There was a possibility that cDNA sequencing over-represented cells with high TCR expression.

V lost 7 bases, J lost 1 base, and 6 bases lay in between. Looked up from germline, CDR1 is DFQATT and CDR2 is SNEGSKA (reference sequence). The CDR3 has 11 amino acids. Every bit of the isolated RNA underwent reverse transcription, so sequencing read expressed TCRB transcripts. Produced via immunoSEQ multiplex PCR; TCRdb's table is partial and in-frame only. The table includes some 400,000 clones, less than 15% detected once. This chain connects TRBV20-1 to TRBJ2-3, with TRBD1 as a possible D gene (5 bases). The sample comprised naive CD4+ T cells from blood. This clonotype was sampled from a young woman in good health. The CDR3 sequence is CSVQGTDTQYF. For the CDR3, the DNA is TGCAGTGTACAGGGCACAGATACGCAGTATTTT.